This T cell receptor beta chain is from a study of cytomegalovirus exposure and HLA in healthy donors. Study at large: Across about 400 genotyped donors, over 70% landed in the Caucasian-associated ancestry cluster. General study findings and limits: Among the sequence variants, a highly shared cluster was likely an artifact of sequencing. Another analysis was done later, and it associated 17,000 or so TCR beta sequences with HLA alleles at 0.05 false discovery rate.

Primers included in the PCR were 60 Vbeta and 13 Jbeta primers. Clones were read by immunoSEQ multiplex PCR, and TCRdb kept only the in-frame ones, dropping some. The data show around 200,000 clones, and the top ten clones hold about 1%. Comment on this clone: No antigen is known for it.

CDR1 and CDR2 from the germline V gene are MNHEY and SVGAGI. The CDR3 has 13 amino acids. Trimming took 2 bases from V and 1 from J, leaving 5 bases between them. The donors were healthy bone marrow donors. The chain uses TRBV6-5 and TRBJ1-1; unclear D gene. This sequence originates from a woman in her twenties or thirties in good health and CMV-seropositive. Specimen: PBMCs. CDR3 amino acids: CASSYPGNTEAFF. The CDR3 region has the DNA TGTGCCAGCAGTTACCCGGGGAACACTGAAGCTTTCTTT.